The 22 T cell receptor beta chains reported below all come from one sample, sequenced in a study of blood T cell repertoires in COVID-19. Sequencing used immunoSEQ multiplex PCR; TCRdb keeps in-frame clones, though not all of them. The table records a few hundred thousand clones, about four fifths of them present only once. The sample consisted of peripheral blood. The source is a man aged 30 to 39 who had recovered from COVID-19.

This clone was detected once. This sequence joins TRBV7-9 and TRBJ2-3; D remains ambiguous. Germline assignment: CDR1 SEHNR and CDR2 FQNEAQ (reference sequence). The germline V and J ends were trimmed by 0 bases and 2 bases, with 12 bases remaining between them. This CDR3 has 16 amino acids. CDR3 sequence reads: CASSLALGSDTDTQYF. The DNA of the CDR3 is TGTGCCAGCAGCTTAGCGCTAGGTTCTGACACAGATACGCAGTATTTT.

The chain combines TRBV19 with TRBJ1-2, with TRBD1 matching over 7 bases. This CDR3 has 15 amino acids. The trim removed 3 bases at V and 8 bases at J, leaving 12 bases unmatched. Germline V gene sequence: CDR1 LNHDA, CDR2 SQIVND (reference sequence). The CDR3 loop is CASSIRQGGFWGYTF. The CDR3 DNA reads as TGTGCCAGTAGTATTCGACAGGGCGGATTTTGGGGCTACACCTTC.

The V call is TRBV6-4, the J call TRBJ2-1; D call uncertain. V dropped 4 bases and J dropped 3 bases, with 7 bases sitting between them. Germline CDR1 and CDR2: MRHNA and SNTAGT. The CDR3 totals 13 residues. The CDR3 bases are TGTGCCAGCAGTGTCAACAACTACAATGAGCAGTTCTTC. Its translation is CASSVNNYNEQFF.

The CDR3 bases are TGTGCCAGCCAACGCGGGGGGGCCTTTGGAACAGATACGCAGTATTTT. Protein sequence: CASQRGGAFGTDTQYF. This chain joins TRBV11-2 and TRBJ2-3, with TRBD2 matching 9 bases. This CDR3 spans 16 amino acids. Trimming cost V 8 bases and J 3 bases; bases outside gene matches: 12. Germline V CDR1 and CDR2: SGHAT, FQNNGV.

The chain combines TRBV7-9 with TRBJ1-4, with D possibly matching TRBD1 (5 bases). In germline, CDR1 is SEHNR, CDR2 FQNEAQ (reference sequence). The CDR3 contains 18 residues. Trimming removed 4 bases at V and 4 bases at J, with 22 bases between. The CDR3 region is CASSSTGGGRGRNEKLFF. The CDR3 region has the DNA TGTGCCAGCAGCTCCACGGGGGGTGGTAGGGGCCGTAATGAAAAACTGTTTTTT.

V usage is TRBV29-1 and J usage is TRBJ1-1; D call uncertain. The CDR3 sequence is 13 residues long. The germline V gene has CDR1 SQVTM and CDR2 ANQGSEA. V was clipped by 4 bases and J by 3 bases, with 12 bases between them. In DNA, the CDR3 is TGCAGCGTTGTTTCGGGAGGCGACACTGAAGCTTTCTTT. Encoded protein: CSVVSGGDTEAFF.

The chain employs TRBV7-6 and TRBJ1-1, with TRBD1 identical over 8 bases. The CDR3 loop spans 12 amino acids. V was clipped by 5 bases and J by 8 bases; unmatched bases: 4. Germline loops: CDR1 SGHVS, CDR2 FNYEAQ. CDR3: CASSVRQGEAFF. CDR3 sequence (DNA): TGTGCCAGCAGCGTAAGACAGGGGGAAGCTTTCTTT.

The CDR3 region is CASSTFSGTKGYTF. Written as DNA, the CDR3 is TGTGCCAGCAGTACGTTTTCCGGGACAAAGGGCTACACCTTC. The chain is built from TRBV28 and TRBJ1-2; tentatively, D is TRBD1 (6 bases). Trimming removed 5 bases at V and 8 bases at J, with 18 bases between. CDR1 and CDR2 from the germline V gene are MDHEN and SYDVKM. CDR3 length equals 14 residues.

This chain uses TRBV5-1 with TRBJ1-1; 7 bases line up with TRBD1. V lost 4 bases and J lost 1; bases outside the gene matches: 7. Per the germline V gene, CDR1 is SGHRS and CDR2 is YFSETQ. The CDR3 is made up of 15 amino acids. CDR3 DNA: TGCGCCAGCAGCCCGACGGGACAGTCGAACACTGAAGCTTTCTTT. It yields the protein CASSPTGQSNTEAFF.

J is TRBJ1-2 and V is TRBV2; TRBD1 agrees at 7 bases. Germline V CDR1 and CDR2: SNHLY, FYNNEI. V shed 7 bases and J 10 bases; nucleotides not matched to a gene: 9. The CDR3 contains 12 residues. This chain's CDR3 is CASTYGQVDYTF. Here the CDR3 DNA reads TGTGCCAGCACCTACGGACAGGTTGACTACACCTTC. Using reference TRBV2 and TRBJ1-2 for the parts outside the CDR3, the full variable domain is EPEVTQTPSHQVTQMGQEVILRCVPISNHLYFYWYRQILGQKVEFLVSFYNNEISEKSEIFDDQFSVERPDGSNFTLKIRSTKLEDSAMYFCASTYGQVDYTFGSGTRLTVV.

The V gene is TRBV6-6, the J gene TRBJ1-1; TRBD1 is a possible D gene (5 bases). The V and J ends lost 2 bases and 3 bases respectively, with 16 bases between them. CDR1 and CDR2 from the germline V gene are MNHNY and SVGAGI (reference sequence). CDR3 length equals 16 residues. The CDR3 sequence: CASSYKEGPPDTEAFF. The CDR3 nucleotides are TGTGCCAGCAGTTACAAGGAGGGGCCCCCTGACACTGAAGCTTTCTTT.

The chain combines TRBV23-1 with TRBJ2-7; weak D call: TRBD2 (7 bases). TRBV23-1 is marked as an open reading frame, function uncertain. The CDR3 covers 18 residues. The V end lost 0 bases, the J end lost 0 bases, and 18 bases lay between the germline ends. The CDR3 nucleotides read TGCGCCAGCAGTCAATCCGTCCGGGGGGCTAGAAACTCCTACGAGCAGTACGTC. This translates into CASSQSVRGARNSYEQYV.

The rearrangement joins TRBV4-2 to TRBJ2-1; TRBD2 is a possible D gene (6 bases). V was clipped by 4 bases and J by 0 bases, with 13 bases between them. In germline, CDR1 is LGHNA, CDR2 YNFKEQ. The CDR3 is 16 residues long. The CDR3 region is CASSLRLGGSYNEQFF. The CDR3 coding sequence is TGTGCCAGCAGCCTCAGGTTGGGGGGCTCCTACAATGAGCAGTTCTTC.

The chain couples TRBV20-1 to TRBJ2-2; D uncertain. The germline gives CDR1 DFQATT, CDR2 SNEGSKA (reference sequence). Trimming stripped 3 bases from V and 6 bases from J, with 14 bases between. The CDR3 runs 14 residues. The CDR3 here is CSASRRSGSGELFF. As DNA, the CDR3 is TGCAGTGCTAGTCGGAGAAGTGGTTCCGGGGAGCTGTTTTTT.

The chain links TRBV28 to TRBJ1-5, with D possibly matching TRBD1 (5 bases). V was clipped by 6 bases and J by 7 bases, with 13 bases between them. Germline V CDR1 and CDR2: MDHEN, SYDVKM. This CDR3 is built from 13 residues. This chain's CDR3 is CASRPGWGQPQHF. DNA for the CDR3: TGTGCCAGCAGGCCCGGGTGGGGCCAGCCCCAGCATTTT.

The rearrangement joins TRBV20-1 to TRBJ1-1; tentatively, D is TRBD1 (5 bases). The CDR3 has 11 amino acids. Trimming left V 3 bases short and J 8 bases short, with 10 bases between. CDR1 is DFQATT and CDR2 is SNEGSKA in the germline V gene (reference sequence). Here the CDR3 reads CSASSQGEAFF. In DNA, the CDR3 is TGCAGTGCTAGCTCCCAGGGAGAAGCTTTCTTT.

The V call is TRBV5-1, the J call TRBJ2-5; TRBD1 matches at 7 bases. The CDR3 length is 13 residues. J gave up 4 bases and V 5 bases, and 5 bases lay outside the gene matches. The germline V gene has CDR1 SGHRS and CDR2 YFSETQ. The CDR3 nucleotides read TGCGCCAGCAGACTAACAGGGGCAGAGACCCAGTACTTC. It specifies CASRLTGAETQYF. The whole variable domain, remainder taken from reference TRBV5-1 and TRBJ2-5, is KAGVTQTPRYLIKTRGQQVTLSCSPISGHRSVSWYQQTPGQGLQFLFEYFSETQRNKGNFPGRFSGRQFSNSRSEMNVSTLELGDSALYLCASRLTGAETQYFGPGTRLLVL.

This chain connects TRBV6-5 to TRBJ1-1; D is unresolved. V was shortened by 1 base and J by 2 bases, with 5 bases between the two germline ends. The CDR3 loop spans 13 amino acids. Germline V lookup: CDR1 MNHEY, CDR2 SVGAGI. CDR3 sequence (DNA): TGTGCCAGCAGTTACTGGGCAAACACTGAAGCTTTCTTT. Translation: CASSYWANTEAFF.

The genes are TRBV5-4 and TRBJ1-2; TRBD1 might be the D (5 bases). V dropped 0 bases and J dropped 0 bases, with 9 bases sitting between them. Germline assignment: CDR1 SGHNT and CDR2 YYREEE (reference sequence). The CDR3 is 15 residues long. For the CDR3, the DNA is TGTGCCAGCAGCTTGGGACAGACCCCTAACTATGGCTACACCTTC. This codes for CASSLGQTPNYGYTF.

The chain joins TRBV4-2 to TRBJ1-2, with TRBD1 matching over 9 bases. The V segment lost 1 base and the J segment 10 bases; nucleotides outside the gene matches: 19. The V gene's germline CDR1 is LGHNA and CDR2 YNFKEQ. There are 18 residues in the CDR3. This CDR3 is CASSQGTGENLPMLLYTF. The CDR3 DNA is TGTGCCAGCAGCCAAGGGACAGGGGAAAACCTTCCTATGCTTCTCTACACCTTC.

The chain is built from TRBV11-1 and TRBJ1-1; TRBD1 agrees at 9 bases. V was clipped by 4 bases and J by 6 bases; unmatched bases: 9. The CDR3 loop spans 15 amino acids. Per germline, CDR1 SGHAT and CDR2 FQDESV (reference sequence). The CDR3 DNA sequence: TGTGCCAGCAGCTCTAAGGACAGGGGCGGCCCTGAAGCTTTCTTT. It encodes CASSSKDRGGPEAFF. Variable domain in full (rest from reference TRBV11-1 and TRBJ1-1): EAEVAQSPRYKITEKSQAVAFWCDPISGHATLYWYRQILGQGPELLVQFQDESVVDDSQLPKDRFSAERLKGVDSTLKIQPAELGDSAMYLCASSSKDRGGPEAFFGQGTRLTVV.

This chain joins TRBV18 and TRBJ1-5; a weak D match, TRBD1 (5 bases). CDR3 length: 15 residues. The V end was cut by 1 base, the J end by 0 bases, with 7 bases between. The germline V gene encodes CDR1 KGHSH and CDR2 LQKENI. Here the CDR3 DNA reads TGTGCCAGCTCACCACAGGGGCTTAGCAATCAGCCCCAGCATTTT. Its translation is CASSPQGLSNQPQHF. The whole variable domain, remainder taken from reference TRBV18 and TRBJ1-5, is NAGVMQNPRHLVRRRGQEARLRCSPMKGHSHVYWYRQLPEEGLKFMVYLQKENIIDESGMPKERFSAEFPKEGPSILRIQQVVRGDSAAYFCASSPQGLSNQPQHFGDGTRLSIL.